These 9 T cell receptor beta chains were all obtained from the same sample, sequenced in a study of Graves' ophthalmopathy and Graves' hyperthyroidism. Amplifying from RNA transcripts, the study obtained TCR beta CDR3 regions. After a first-round RT-PCR with HTBI primers, a second-round multiplex PCR was run. TCRdb processed the multiplex PCR reads anew with MiXCR; each CDR3 protein has one entry. The sample has around 1.1 million distinct CDR3 sequences, 35% to 40% seen once; the top ten hold around 10%. Sequenced input: peripheral blood or thyroid tissue (not recorded which). These receptors all stem from an adult man with Graves' hyperthyroidism.

The V call is TRBV29-1, the J call TRBJ2-7; possible D gene TRBD1, 5 bases. Germline CDR1 is SQVTM and CDR2 is ANQGSEA. This CDR3 is 14 amino acids long. The V end lost 3 bases, the J end lost 2 bases, and 14 bases lay between the germline ends. This CDR3 reads CSVESAGSTYEQYF. DNA for the CDR3: TGCAGCGTTGAGTCGGCAGGGTCAACCTACGAGCAGTACTTC.

This chain connects TRBV20-1 to TRBJ2-7, with TRBD1 matching 8 bases. The CDR3 has 15 amino acids. V gave up 0 bases and J gave up 2 bases; unmatched junction bases: 6. CDR1 DFQATT and CDR2 SNEGSKA come from the germline V gene (reference sequence). The CDR3 protein is CSARDPGQGTYEQYF. The CDR3 DNA reads as TGCAGTGCTAGAGACCCCGGACAGGGTACCTACGAGCAGTACTTC.

The V call is TRBV6-1, the J call TRBJ1-1, with D unclear. The CDR3 runs to 15 residues. The germline CDR1 and CDR2 sequences are MNHNS and SASEGT. Trimming pared 7 bases from V and 4 bases from J, leaving 19 bases between. CDR3 loop: CASTSDNRVGTEAFF. CDR3 nucleotide sequence: TGTGCCAGCACCAGCGACAATCGGGTAGGCACTGAAGCTTTCTTT.

The chain joins TRBV7-3 to TRBJ1-1, with 8 bases lining up with TRBD1. The CDR3 is made up of 13 amino acids. Germline V CDR1 and CDR2: SGHTA, FQGTGA. Trimming cost V 5 bases and J 7 bases; bases outside gene matches: 6. The CDR3 protein is CASSLDRGVEAFF. CDR3 bases: TGTGCCAGCAGCCTTGACAGGGGAGTTGAAGCTTTCTTT.

The sample holds a few counts of this clonotype. The gene calls are TRBV7-2 and TRBJ2-5; 7 bases are shared with TRBD1. The CDR3 is 15 amino acids. Unmatched junction bases numbered 11, after V lost 5 bases and J lost 5 bases. Germline CDR1 and CDR2: SGHTA and FQGNSA. The CDR3 DNA sequence: TGTGCCAGCAGCACGAGACAGGGTGGGTGGGAGACCCAGTACTTC. Protein product: CASSTRQGGWETQYF.

This clonotype has a handful of counts. The chain links TRBV5-6 to TRBJ1-6, with D uncertain. The CDR3 extends over 15 amino acids. The germline V gene encodes CDR1 SGHDT and CDR2 YYEEEE. Trimming pared 1 base from V and 7 bases from J, leaving 12 bases between. DNA for the CDR3: TGTGCCAGCAGCTTGTTTCCCGGGGTGAATTCACCCCTCCACTTT. Its translation: CASSLFPGVNSPLHF.

The J gene is TRBJ1-1, the V gene TRBV29-1, with 7 bases aligning to TRBD1. Germline values: CDR1 SQVTM, CDR2 ANQGSEA. The trim removed 6 bases at V and 6 bases at J, leaving 10 bases unmatched. The length of the CDR3 is 13 residues. The CDR3 DNA is TGCAGCGTCGGAGGACAGGCTATCCCTGAAGCTTTCTTT. Translating it yields CSVGGQAIPEAFF. Looking up the rest from reference TRBV29-1 and TRBJ1-1 gives the full variable domain: SAVISQKPSRDICQRGTSLTIQCQVDSQVTMMFWYRQQPGQSLTLIATANQGSEATYESGFVIDKFPISRPNLTFSTLTVSNMSPEDSSIYLCSVGGQAIPEAFFGQGTRLTVV.

This clonotype was seen only a few times. Its ends do not fully match the called genes, so a read error is possible. The chain couples TRBV10-3 to TRBJ1-6, with TRBD1 as a possible D gene (6 bases). The germline V gene has CDR1 ENHRY and CDR2 SYGVKD. This CDR3 has 16 amino acids. The CDR3 region has the DNA TGTGCCAGCAGTGAAGGAAGCAGGGGTTATAATTCACCCCTCCACTTT. It yields the protein CASSEGSRGYNSPLHF.

DNA of the CDR3: TGTGCCAGCAGTCCAAACACAGGGGTGAGTCAGCCCCAGCATTTT. Translation: CASSPNTGVSQPQHF. The chain couples TRBV2 to TRBJ1-5, with 7 positions matching TRBD1. Germline V CDR1 and CDR2: SNHLY, FYNNEI. After removal of 5 bases from V and 6 bases from J, the junction contained 10 bases not matched to a gene. The CDR3 has 15 residues.